The rows below give T cell receptor beta chains drawn from one sample of a study of shared clonotypes between healthy human individuals. Some clones are missing from TCRdb's copy, which holds only in-frame ones; the method was immunoSEQ multiplex PCR. The profile covers 1.4 million to 1.5 million clones, with roughly 96% appearing a single time and approximately 1.2% taken by the ten largest. The sequenced sample was naive CD4+ T cells sorted from blood. These receptors were obtained from a man aged 25-45 years in good health. CDR3s include the opening cysteine and the closing phenylalanine or tryptophan. D genes are given only for firm matches. A row's size may be missing; if present it is once, few, many or a size class.

abundance | j_gene | v_gene | d_gene | CDR3aa | CDR3nt
NA | TRBJ2-3 | TRBV9 | NA | CASSPQMGPQGTDTQYF | TGTGCCAGCAGCCCCCAAATGGGGCCCCAGGGCACAGATACGCAGTATTTT
NA | TRBJ2-1 | TRBV30 | TRBD2 | CAWTLGLAHEQFF | TGTGCCTGGACCTTAGGACTAGCGCATGAGCAGTTCTTC
NA | TRBJ2-1 | TRBV4-2 | TRBD1 | CASSQAGTGGVNEQFF | TGTGCCAGCAGCCAAGCCGGGACAGGGGGGGTCAATGAGCAGTTCTTC
NA | TRBJ1-1 | TRBV12-5 | NA | CASGLVQGEAFF | TGTGCTAGTGGTTTGGTACAGGGTGAAGCTTTCTTT
once | TRBJ2-1 | TRBV28 | NA | CASADGLKINNEQFF | TGTGCCAGTGCTGACGGACTAAAAATAAACAATGAGCAGTTCTTC
NA | TRBJ2-2 | TRBV18 | NA | CASSPPSSNTGELFF | TGTGCCAGCTCACCACCTAGCAGTAACACCGGGGAGCTGTTTTTT
NA | TRBJ2-7 | TRBV27 | TRBD2 | CASSFLMAGGPYEQYF | TGTGCCAGCAGTTTTTTGATGGCGGGAGGACCCTACGAGCAGTACTTC
NA | TRBJ2-7 | TRBV30 | NA | CAWSRNSPYEQYF | TGTGCCTGGAGTCGGAATAGCCCCTACGAGCAGTACTTC
NA | TRBJ2-2 | TRBV5-1 | NA | CASSFDLPSAGELFF | TGCGCCAGCAGCTTCGATCTCCCCTCCGCCGGGGAGCTGTTTTTT
NA | TRBJ2-1 | TRBV5-1 | TRBD1 | CASSLGTDNEQFF | TGCGCCAGCAGCCTCGGGACAGACAATGAGCAGTTCTTC
NA | TRBJ2-6 | TRBV7-9 | TRBD1 | CASSLGQGAGANVLTF | TGTGCCAGCAGCTTAGGCCAGGGGGCCGGGGCCAACGTCCTGACTTTC
NA | TRBJ1-5 | TRBV19 | NA | CASRKGSFQPQHF | TGTGCCAGTAGGAAGGGTTCTTTTCAGCCCCAGCATTTT
NA | TRBJ2-2 | TRBV5-1 | NA | CASSPQGYTGELFF | TGCGCCAGCAGCCCACAGGGTTACACCGGGGAGCTGTTTTTT
NA | TRBJ2-7 | TRBV28 | TRBD1 | CASSLQGQSYEQYF | TGTGCCAGCAGTCTTCAGGGACAGTCCTACGAGCAGTACTTC
NA | TRBJ1-2 | TRBV5-6 | TRBD1 | CASSLFWDRNNYGYTF | TGTGCCAGCAGCTTGTTCTGGGACAGAAATAACTATGGCTACACCTTC
once | TRBJ2-7 | TRBV27 | TRBD2 | CASSPPGLAGGPREQYF | TGTGCCAGCAGTCCGCCAGGACTAGCGGGAGGGCCCCGCGAGCAGTACTTC
NA | TRBJ2-1 | TRBV7-9 | NA | CASSLQGLVENNEQFF | TGTGCCAGCAGCTTACAGGGTTTGGTAGAGAACAATGAGCAGTTCTTC
NA | TRBJ2-4 | TRBV27 | NA | CASSLLGGSAKNIQYF | TGTGCCAGCAGTCTCCTCGGGGGATCGGCCAAAAACATTCAGTACTTC
NA | TRBJ2-7 | TRBV9 | TRBD2 | CASSATHSGSRSEQYF | TGTGCCAGCAGCGCCACCCATAGCGGGAGTCGGAGCGAGCAGTACTTC
NA | TRBJ2-6 | TRBV18 | NA | CASSRRGGANVLTF | TGTGCCAGCTCGCGCAGGGGTGGGGCCAACGTCCTGACTTTC
NA | TRBJ1-5 | TRBV6-1 | NA | CASRQGSNQPQHF | TGTGCCAGTCGGCAGGGGAGCAATCAGCCCCAGCATTTT
NA | TRBJ2-5 | TRBV2 | NA | CASKIAETQYF | TGTGCCAGCAAAATAGCCGAGACCCAGTACTTC
NA | TRBJ2-2 | TRBV4-3 | TRBD2 | CASSPSSGSTPGELFF | TGCGCCAGCAGCCCTTCTAGCGGGAGTACCCCCGGGGAGCTGTTTTTT
NA | TRBJ2-1 | TRBV6-1 | TRBD2 | CASSPLAGGSNEQFF | TGTGCCAGCAGCCCCCTCGCGGGAGGAAGCAATGAGCAGTTCTTC
NA | TRBJ1-2 | TRBV30 | TRBD1 | CAWGTGGTANYGYTF | TGTGCCTGGGGGACAGGGGGCACGGCTAACTATGGCTACACCTTC
NA | TRBJ1-4 | TRBV28 | TRBD1 | CASSTPTGGFNEKLFF | TGTGCCAGCAGTACGCCTACAGGGGGCTTCAATGAAAAACTGTTTTTT
NA | TRBJ2-7 | TRBV11-1 | NA | CANSLDGSAGRYEQYF | TGTGCCAACAGCTTAGACGGCTCGGCGGGACGATACGAGCAGTACTTC
NA | TRBJ1-1 | TRBV7-9 | NA | CASSLVLETEAFF | TGTGCCAGCAGCTTAGTTTTGGAAACTGAAGCTTTCTTT
NA | TRBJ1-2 | TRBV7-9 | TRBD1 | CASSLIGTGDGYTF | TGTGCCAGCAGCTTAATTGGGACAGGGGATGGCTACACCTTC
NA | TRBJ2-7 | TRBV4-1 | NA | CASSQRLREREQYF | TGCGCCAGCAGCCAAAGGCTCAGGGAAAGGGAGCAGTACTTC
NA | TRBJ1-3 | TRBV19 | NA | CASSIHGSGNTIYF | TGTGCCAGTAGTATACACGGCTCTGGAAACACCATATATTTT
NA | TRBJ2-2 | TRBV7-9 | TRBD2 | CASSPGLAATTGELFF | TGTGCCAGCAGCCCCGGACTAGCGGCAACCACCGGGGAGCTGTTTTTT
NA | TRBJ1-1 | TRBV21-1 | NA | CASSRQDRAGVNTEAFF | TGTGCCAGCAGCCGCCAGGACAGGGCGGGGGTGAACACTGAAGCTTTCTTT
NA | TRBJ2-2 | TRBV7-7 | NA | CASSLFDSGELFF | TGTGCTAGCAGCTTATTTGACTCCGGGGAGCTGTTTTTT
NA | TRBJ1-1 | TRBV28 | NA | CASRLAPSDTEAFF | TGTGCCAGCAGACTGGCCCCGAGTGACACTGAAGCTTTCTTT
NA | TRBJ2-3 | TRBV7-3 | NA | CASSSRAGDTQYF | TGTGCCAGCAGCTCCAGAGCAGGGGATACGCAGTATTTT
NA | TRBJ1-2 | TRBV9 | NA | CASSVHRHPERYGYTF | TGTGCCAGCAGCGTTCATAGACACCCCGAAAGGTATGGCTACACCTTC
NA | TRBJ2-7 | TRBV5-1 | TRBD2 | CASSLVASGNYEQYF | TGCGCCAGCAGCTTGGTAGCTAGCGGGAACTACGAGCAGTACTTC
NA | TRBJ1-2 | TRBV2 | NA | CASRAPPKANYGYTF | TGTGCCAGCAGGGCGCCCCCGAAGGCCAACTATGGCTACACCTTC
NA | TRBJ1-3 | TRBV19 | NA | CASSIDFAGLRSGNTIYF | TGTGCCAGTAGTATAGATTTCGCAGGACTCCGCTCTGGAAACACCATATATTTT
NA | TRBJ1-1 | TRBV5-6 | NA | CASIYGQNTEAFF | TGTGCCAGCATATACGGGCAGAACACTGAAGCTTTCTTT
NA | TRBJ2-3 | TRBV2 | TRBD2 | CASSGASGRSTDTQYF | TGTGCCAGCAGTGGCGCTAGCGGGAGGAGCACAGATACGCAGTATTTT
NA | TRBJ2-7 | TRBV27 | NA | CASSPQIPYEQYF | TGTGCCAGCAGTCCTCAGATCCCCTACGAGCAGTACTTC
NA | TRBJ2-3 | TRBV2 | TRBD1 | CASRIQGALSTDTQYF | TGTGCCAGCAGGATACAGGGGGCTTTGAGCACAGATACGCAGTATTTT
NA | TRBJ1-5 | TRBV7-9 | NA | CASSSGVPGNQPQHF | TGTGCCAGCAGCTCCGGGGTACCCGGCAATCAGCCCCAGCATTTT
NA | TRBJ2-2 | TRBV6-1 | NA | CASRPAANTGELFF | TGTGCCAGCAGACCGGCAGCGAACACCGGGGAGCTGTTTTTT
NA | TRBJ2-7 | TRBV19 | TRBD2 | CASSTLAGGRKQYF | TGTGCCAGTAGTACACTAGCGGGAGGAAGGAAGCAGTACTTC
NA | TRBJ2-5 | TRBV7-9 | TRBD2 | CASSLGLAGVETQYF | TGTGCCAGCAGCCTGGGACTAGCGGGAGTGGAGACCCAGTACTTC
once | TRBJ1-3 | TRBV6-6 | TRBD1 | CASRRQGGSGNTIYF | TGTGCCAGCAGGCGACAGGGCGGCTCTGGAAACACCATATATTTT
NA | TRBJ2-1 | TRBV25-1 | NA | CASSSNTPEQFF | TGTGCCAGCAGTTCAAACACTCCTGAGCAGTTCTTC
NA | TRBJ2-2 | TRBV7-8 | NA | CASSLGSLGNTGELFF | TGTGCCAGCAGCTTAGGCAGCCTAGGGAACACCGGGGAGCTGTTTTTT